These T cell receptor beta chains were read from a single sample in a study of T cell repertoires in cytomegalovirus infection. TCRdb re-called the reads through MiXCR, storing one row per CDR3 protein. Of 170,000 or so distinct CDR3 sequences listed, about 18% were seen once; the top ten hold around 25%. Sequencing was done on a sample of CD8+ T cells from PBMCs. These receptors originate from a human donor in good health (CMV status not recorded). Some clones in this sample may be carry-over from other donors' samples. The CDR3 runs from the conserved cysteine through the conserved F or W. A D gene is named only where the DNA matches it firmly. The size of a clone is reported for some rows only, either as once, few or many, or as a class for expanded clones.

d_call,j_call,v_call,clone_size,cdr3_aa,cdr3_nt
.,TRBJ2-6,TRBV7-6,.,CASSFPLEQASSGANVLTF,TGTGCCAGCAGCTTCCCCCTGGAACAAGCTTCCTCTGGGGCCAACGTCCTGACTTTC
TRBD1,TRBJ1-2,TRBV28,few,CASSFQRTGEGYTF,TGTGCCAGCAGTTTTCAACGGACAGGGGAGGGCTACACCTTC
.,TRBJ1-6,TRBV27,few,CASSSGVSINSPLHF,TGTGCCAGCAGTTCTGGAGTCAGTATTAATTCACCCCTCCACTTT
.,TRBJ1-1,TRBV29-1,few,CSAVILGTEAFF,TGCAGCGCCGTGATTTTAGGGACAGAAGCTTTCTTT
.,TRBJ1-1,TRBV28,.,CASSLSRLGSEAFF,TGTGCCAGCAGTTTGTCCAGGTTAGGCTCTGAAGCTTTCTTT
.,TRBJ1-1,TRBV6-2/TRBV6-3,few,CASTQGIGGRGTEAFF,TGTGCCAGCACCCAAGGGATTGGGGGAAGGGGCACTGAAGCTTTCTTT
TRBD1,TRBJ1-5,TRBV28,few,CASSLGRGYQPQHF,TGTGCCAGCAGTTTAGGCAGGGGGTATCAGCCCCAGCATTTT
.,TRBJ2-3,TRBV4-3,.,CASSQGRSSRTDTQYF,TGCGCCAGCAGCCAAGGACGGTCTTCACGCACAGATACGCAGTATTTT
.,TRBJ1-5,TRBV19,.,CASKSTGTDQPQHF,TGTGCCAGTAAGTCTACAGGGACTGATCAGCCCCAGCATTTT
.,TRBJ1-5,TRBV7-2,few,CASSLVGPQHF,TGTGCCAGCAGCCTGGTGGGGCCCCAGCATTTT
.,TRBJ1-4,TRBV4-3,.,CASGERTGSNEKLFF,TGCGCCAGCGGGGAGCGCACAGGGTCAAATGAAAAACTGTTTTTT
TRBD1,TRBJ2-1,TRBV5-1,few,CASSLLQGEQFF,TGCGCCAGCAGCTTGTTACAGGGGGAGCAGTTCTTC
TRBD1,TRBJ2-3,TRBV11-2,few,CASSRGQGYREDTQYF,TGTGCCAGCAGCCGCGGACAGGGGTATAGGGAGGATACGCAGTATTTT
.,TRBJ2-4,TRBV5-4,.,CASSLGGENIQYF,TGTGCCAGCAGCTTGGGGGGTGAAAACATTCAGTACTTC
TRBD2,TRBJ2-1,TRBV28,few,CASIGTSGRFYNEQFF,TGTGCCAGCATCGGGACTAGCGGTAGGTTTTACAATGAGCAGTTCTTC
TRBD2,TRBJ2-3,TRBV28,few,CASSLYGLADHTDTQYF,TGTGCCAGCAGTTTATACGGACTAGCGGACCACACAGATACGCAGTATTTT
.,TRBJ1-1,TRBV19,few,CASMRNTEAFF,TGTGCCAGTATGAGGAACACTGAAGCTTTCTTT
.,TRBJ2-4,TRBV11-2,.,CASSLDFDSQYF,TGTGCCAGCAGCTTAGATTTCGACAGTCAGTACTTC
TRBD2,TRBJ2-5,TRBV6-6,.,CASSSTSGGAMGLRETQYF,TGTGCCAGCAGTTCTACTAGCGGGGGGGCCATGGGTCTTAGAGAGACCCAGTACTTC
TRBD1,TRBJ1-6,TRBV25-1,.,CASSPPGTAYNSPLHF,TGTGCCAGCAGCCCTCCCGGGACAGCTTATAATTCACCCCTCCACTTT
TRBD1,TRBJ2-6,TRBV12-3/TRBV12-4,.,CASTPTGQYTPTGANVLTF,TGTGCCAGCACCCCAACGGGACAGTATACCCCCACTGGGGCCAACGTCCTGACTTTC
TRBD1,TRBJ2-7,TRBV20-1,.,CSAEILRDRGTYEQYF,TGCAGTGCGGAGATTTTAAGGGACAGGGGTACCTACGAGCAGTACTTC
.,TRBJ1-1,TRBV7-9,.,CASSSSGALTQNTEAFF,TGTGCCAGCAGCTCAAGTGGGGCTCTGACACAGAACACTGAAGCTTTCTTT
.,TRBJ2-5,TRBV6-8,few,CASSRWGNGQETQYF,TGTGCCAGCAGTCGCTGGGGGAACGGTCAAGAGACCCAGTACTTC